Below, one TCR beta chain is given with its context. Its specificity is not known. cDNA reverse transcribed from extracted RNA served as the sequencing template. The method was immunoSEQ multiplex PCR; TCRdb's version includes in-frame clones alone and lacks a portion of them. The sample lists about 140,000 clones; about 88% were seen once. Treatment indicated: oral pan-JAK inhibitor, 5-10 mg twice daily. V lost 4 bases, J lost 2 bases, and 6 bases lay in between. This CDR3 has 12 residues. Germline values: CDR1 GTSNPN, CDR2 SVGIG (reference sequence). The sample originates from a study of CD8+ T cells in alopecia areata. Study in general: Twice a day, 5 to 10 mg of oral tofacitinib was administered to treated patients. The tofacitinib course ran for 6 to 18 months and was followed by 6 months off drug. Whole-study results and caveats: Scalp repertoires also include resident alphabeta T cells from normal skin. Tofacitinib yielded significantly lower scalp clonality and fewer expanded CD8+ clones among the top 100.

This TCR was recovered from a human donor with alopecia areata. The sample in question was CD8+ T cells sorted from blood, obtained at week 4, from a patient treated with tofacitinib. This chain connects TRBV30 to TRBJ2-1; D not resolved. CDR3 region: CAWTDAYNEQFF. The CDR3 nucleotides read TGTGCCTGGACGGATGCCTACAATGAGCAGTTCTTC.